This is a list of T cell receptor beta chains from one sample in a study of cytomegalovirus exposure and HLA in healthy donors. Assay used: immunoSEQ multiplex PCR; TCRdb lists only in-frame clones, some missing. The sample has about 360,000 clones, roughly 88% seen once; the top ten hold under 0.9%. Sequenced material: PBMCs. These receptors all come from a woman aged 18-35 years in good health and CMV-seronegative. CDR3s include the opening cysteine and the closing phenylalanine or tryptophan. Fields, in order: V gene, clone size, J gene, D gene, CDR3 protein, CDR3 DNA. D genes are given only for firm matches. The size entry is marked missing in some rows and otherwise reads once, few, many or a size class.

TRBV28	-	TRBJ1-5	-	CASRTEVTFFGNQPQHF	TGTGCCAGCAGAACCGAGGTCACATTCTTTGGCAATCAGCCCCAGCATTTT
TRBV2	-	TRBJ1-1	-	CASRGVTEAFF	TGTGCCAGCAGGGGCGTCACTGAAGCTTTCTTT
TRBV7-6	-	TRBJ2-1	TRBD2	CASSRPGGANEQFF	TGTGCCAGCAGCCGGCCGGGGGGGGCCAATGAGCAGTTCTTC
TRBV5-1	-	TRBJ2-3	TRBD2	CASSSRTSGAIDTQYF	TGCGCCAGCAGCTCCCGGACTAGCGGAGCTATAGATACGCAGTATTTT
TRBV4-1	once	TRBJ2-1	TRBD1	CASSHNPTGKSSYNEQFF	TGCGCCAGCAGCCACAACCCGACAGGGAAAAGCTCCTACAATGAGCAGTTCTTC
TRBV29-1	-	TRBJ1-5	TRBD1	CSASGTDPNQPQHF	TGCAGCGCCTCCGGGACAGACCCCAATCAGCCCCAGCATTTT
TRBV25-1	-	TRBJ1-1	TRBD1	CASSEDQGVNTEAFF	TGTGCCAGCTCAGAAGATCAGGGGGTGAACACTGAAGCTTTCTTT
TRBV11-2	-	TRBJ2-7	-	CASSLDPIAAEQYF	TGTGCCAGCAGCTTAGATCCAATAGCGGCCGAGCAGTACTTC
TRBV2	-	TRBJ2-1	TRBD2	CASSDGRREGSSYNEQFF	TGTGCCAGCAGTGATGGCCGTCGGGAGGGGAGCTCCTACAATGAGCAGTTCTTC
TRBV6-4	-	TRBJ2-1	-	CASSDSRGSYNEQFF	TGTGCCAGCAGTGACTCTCGGGGGTCCTACAATGAGCAGTTCTTC
TRBV21-1	-	TRBJ2-1	-	CASSYPQVDEQFF	TGTGCCAGCAGCTACCCTCAGGTGGATGAGCAGTTCTTC
TRBV28	-	TRBJ1-6	-	CAIHPRTGSPLHF	TGTGCCATCCACCCCCGTACGGGATCACCCCTCCACTTT
TRBV11-2	-	TRBJ2-7	TRBD1	CASSSSGQGDLEQYF	TGTGCCAGCAGCTCCTCCGGGCAGGGGGACCTGGAGCAGTACTTC
TRBV2	-	TRBJ2-1	-	CASSEAAGVYNEQFF	TGTGCCAGCAGTGAAGCGGCCGGGGTATACAATGAGCAGTTCTTC
TRBV9	-	TRBJ2-2	TRBD1	CASRTGTGNTGELFF	TGTGCCAGCAGAACCGGGACAGGCAACACCGGGGAGCTGTTTTTT
TRBV28	-	TRBJ2-5	-	CASSTPGTPQETQYF	TGTGCCAGCAGTACCCCCGGGACACCCCAAGAGACCCAGTACTTC